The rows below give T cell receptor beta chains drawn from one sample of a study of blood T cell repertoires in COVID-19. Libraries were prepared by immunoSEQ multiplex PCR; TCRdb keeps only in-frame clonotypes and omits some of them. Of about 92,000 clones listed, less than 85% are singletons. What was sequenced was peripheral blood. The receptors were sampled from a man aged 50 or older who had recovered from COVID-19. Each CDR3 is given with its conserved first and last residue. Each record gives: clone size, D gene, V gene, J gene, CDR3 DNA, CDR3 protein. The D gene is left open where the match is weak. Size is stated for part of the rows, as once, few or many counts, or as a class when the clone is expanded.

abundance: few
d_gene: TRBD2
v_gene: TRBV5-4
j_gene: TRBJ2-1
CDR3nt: TGTGCCAGCAGCCAGGGACTAGCGGGGGGCCAGGGGAATGAGCAGTTCTTC
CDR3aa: CASSQGLAGGQGNEQFF

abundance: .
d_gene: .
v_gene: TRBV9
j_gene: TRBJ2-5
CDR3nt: TGTGCCAGCAGCGGGGCAGGGGCAGAGACCCAGTACTTC
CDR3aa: CASSGAGAETQYF

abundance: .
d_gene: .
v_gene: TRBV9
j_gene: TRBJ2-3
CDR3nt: TGTGCCAGCAGCGTTGGGAGGGGGACAGATACGCAGTATTTT
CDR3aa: CASSVGRGTDTQYF

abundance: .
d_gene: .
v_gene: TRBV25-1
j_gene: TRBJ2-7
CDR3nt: TGTGCCAGCAGTGAATTAGGGGACTACGAGCAGTACTTC
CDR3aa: CASSELGDYEQYF

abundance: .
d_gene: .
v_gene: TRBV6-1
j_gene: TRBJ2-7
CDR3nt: TGTGCCAGCAGTTCTGCCTACGAGCAGTACTTC
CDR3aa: CASSSAYEQYF

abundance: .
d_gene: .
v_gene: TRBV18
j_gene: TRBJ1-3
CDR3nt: TGTGCCAGCTCACCACCAAGCGAGAACACCATATATTTT
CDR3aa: CASSPPSENTIYF

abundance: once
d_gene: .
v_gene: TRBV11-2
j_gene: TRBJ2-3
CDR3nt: TGTGCCAGCAGCCCAGTACGAGGTACGCAGTATTTT
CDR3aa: CASSPVRGTQYF

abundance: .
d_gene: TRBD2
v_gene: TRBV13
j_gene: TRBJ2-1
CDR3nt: TGTGCCAGCAGTCAATCGCTAGCGGATAACTACAATGAGCAGTTCTTC
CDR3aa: CASSQSLADNYNEQFF

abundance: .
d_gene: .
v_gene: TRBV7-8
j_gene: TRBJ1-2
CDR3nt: TGTGCCAGCAGCTTAGGTCGAGGGTTCGCTGGCTACACCTTC
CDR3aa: CASSLGRGFAGYTF

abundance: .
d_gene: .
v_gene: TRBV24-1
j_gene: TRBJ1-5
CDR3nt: TGTGCCACCAGTGATGCCCGAGGGAATCAGCCCCAGCATTTT
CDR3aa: CATSDARGNQPQHF

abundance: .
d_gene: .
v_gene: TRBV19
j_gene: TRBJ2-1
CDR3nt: TGTGCCAGTAGTAAGGGGCAAGTTCACAATGAGCAGTTCTTC
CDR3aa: CASSKGQVHNEQFF

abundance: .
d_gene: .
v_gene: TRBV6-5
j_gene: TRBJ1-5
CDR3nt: TGTGCCAGCAGACTGGGCAATAATCAGCCCCAGCATTTT
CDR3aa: CASRLGNNQPQHF

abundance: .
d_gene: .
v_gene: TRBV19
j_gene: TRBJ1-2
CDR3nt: TGTGCCAGTAGTATAGATTCCCAGGTTAACTATGGCTACACCTTC
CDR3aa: CASSIDSQVNYGYTF

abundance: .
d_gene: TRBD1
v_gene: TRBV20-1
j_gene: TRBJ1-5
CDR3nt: TGCAGTGCTAGTCCGGGACAGCGAAATCAGCCCCAGCATTTT
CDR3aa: CSASPGQRNQPQHF